The entry below gives a single T cell receptor beta chain sequence along with its context. The data originate from a study of CD8 T cells in Susac syndrome. The germline V gene has CDR1 LNHDA and CDR2 SQIVND (reference sequence). Between the trimmed V and J ends, which lost 5 bases and 5 bases, there was a span of 19 bases. There are 16 residues in the CDR3. The study sequenced TCR beta in blood CD8+ and CD4+ T cells. The multiple sclerosis controls comprised treatment-naive patients whose relapsing-remitting disease was stable or active. The TEMRA cells underwent FACS enrichment, while the CD8+ and CD4+ T cells underwent negative isolation. RNA amounts of about 0.5 to 1 ug underwent reverse transcription with random hexamers. It was immunoSEQ multiplex PCR that amplified TCR beta CDR3 across 54 Vbeta and 13 Jbeta. One entry per CDR3 protein results from TCRdb running MiXCR on the immunoSEQ multiplex PCR reads. Of fewer than 350,000 distinct CDR3 sequences detected, 65% to 90% appear once; the ten largest clones hold roughly 0.21%.

The sequenced sample was CD8+ T cells from PBMCs. The gene calls are TRBV19 and TRBJ1-5, with D uncertain. This clonotype was sampled from a human donor with multiple sclerosis. CDR3 sequence: CASSEDGGVQDQPQHF. The CDR3 DNA reads as TGTGCCAGTAGTGAGGACGGCGGGGTCCAGGATCAGCCCCAGCATTTT.